Below, 31 T cell receptor beta chains from the same sample are listed, as sequenced in a study of regulatory T cells in long-lasting Graves disease. Sequencing libraries for TCR beta were prepared with iRepertoire HTBI primers and Arm-PCR of CDR3 regions. From the multiplex PCR reads, TCRdb called clonotypes with MiXCR, one entry per CDR3 protein. This sample has approximately 360,000 distinct CDR3 sequences, with about 11% found just once. Time point of the sample: newly diagnosed GD, antithyroid drugs for less than 3 months. From PBMCs, RNA was extracted and then used to make the TCR library. These data also formed part of another study, on T cells in Graves' hyperthyroidism and ophthalmopathy.

This sample comprised peripheral blood mononuclear cells (PBMCs), obtained at new diagnosis, from a patient treated with antithyroid drugs. These receptors were collected from a woman younger than 35 with Graves disease.

The genes are TRBV7-9 and TRBJ2-4; D is perhaps TRBD1 (5 bases). The CDR3 contains 12 residues. The germline V gene has CDR1 SEHNR and CDR2 FQNEAQ (reference sequence). V lost 1 base to trimming and J lost 13 bases, with 11 bases between them. The CDR3 nucleotides read TGTGCCAGCAGCTTAGAAGCAGGGTCACAGTACTTC. Residues: CASSLEAGSQYF.

The table lists this clonotype with many counts. The chain has TRBV7-8 and TRBJ1-5; 9 nucleotides agree with TRBD1. This CDR3 region has 15 residues. CDR1 SGHVS and CDR2 FQNEAQ come from the germline V gene. Losses at the gene ends were 5 bases for V and 1 base for J; bases not matched to a gene: 3. The CDR3 loop is CASSPQGASNQPQHF. CDR3 sequence (DNA): TGTGCCAGCAGCCCACAGGGGGCGAGCAATCAGCCCCAGCATTTT.

This clonotype was seen many times. The gene calls are TRBV6-5 and TRBJ2-1; unclear D gene. Germline CDR1 MNHEY, CDR2 SVGAGI. V dropped 4 bases and J dropped 0 bases, with 16 bases sitting between them. The CDR3 spans 17 residues. CDR3 sequence reads: CASSLNIFIPSYNEQFF. The CDR3 DNA sequence: TGTGCCAGCAGTTTAAATATCTTCATTCCCTCCTACAATGAGCAGTTCTTC.

The rearrangement uses TRBV7-9 and TRBJ2-1, with D possibly TRBD1 on 7 matching bases. Trimming stripped 5 bases from V and 4 bases from J, with 15 bases between. In germline, CDR1 is SEHNR, CDR2 FQNEAQ (reference sequence). The CDR3 extends over 15 amino acids. DNA of the CDR3: TGTGCCAGCAGCCAGGGGGGTGTAAGTTACAATGAGCAGTTCTTC. The encoded protein is CASSQGGVSYNEQFF.

Many counts were recorded for this clonotype. The genes are TRBV3-1 and TRBJ2-3; the D is unclear. Trimming took off 0 bases at V and 0 bases at J, with 4 bases between the two ends. There are 14 residues in the CDR3. Germline lookup yields CDR1 LGHDT and CDR2 YNNKEL (reference sequence). For the CDR3, the DNA is TGTGCCAGCAGCCAAGATACTAGCACAGATACGCAGTATTTT. It yields the protein CASSQDTSTDTQYF.

This clonotype was counted many times. The V call is TRBV29-1, the J call TRBJ1-1; 12 bases are shared with TRBD1. After removal of 4 bases from V and 10 bases from J, the junction contained 13 bases not matched to a gene. This CDR3 is built from 15 residues. Germline V gene sequence: CDR1 SQVTM, CDR2 ANQGSEA. The CDR3 here is CSVGGTGGAGLGAFF. For the CDR3, the DNA is TGCAGCGTTGGTGGGACAGGGGGCGCGGGATTGGGAGCTTTCTTT.

Only a few counts were recorded for this clonotype. The chain uses TRBV7-2 and TRBJ1-3; D unresolved. The V gene's germline CDR1 is SGHTA and CDR2 FQGNSA. The CDR3 consists of 14 residues. V lost 5 bases to trimming and J lost 0 bases, with 8 bases between them. The CDR3 DNA is TGTGCCAGCAGCGTCAAGGCCTCTGGAAACACCATATATTTT. It codes for CASSVKASGNTIYF.

On this clonotype itself: This could be a read error, since a much larger clone is one nucleotide away. This chain connects TRBV6-5 to TRBJ1-1; tentatively, D is TRBD1 (5 bases). CDR1 and CDR2 from the germline V gene are MNHEY and SVGAGI. The CDR3 consists of 15 residues. V was shortened by 0 bases and J by 5 bases, with 13 bases between the two germline ends. The CDR3 region is CASSYSLGEWTEAFF. CDR3 DNA sequence: TGTGCCAGCAGTTACTCATTGGGGGAGTGGACTGAAGCTTTCTTT.

The table lists this clonotype with many counts. The rearrangement uses TRBV12-3 or TRBV12-4 and TRBJ1-4; no clear D gene. The ends were cut back, 2 bases at V and 7 bases at J, with 5 bases in the middle. This CDR3 spans 12 amino acids. CDR3 DNA: TGTGCCAGCAGTTTATTTATTGAAAAACTGTTTTTT. Translated: CASSLFIEKLFF.

This clonotype has only a few counts. V and J are TRBV7-9 and TRBJ1-5; D ambiguous. Trimming stripped 3 bases from V and 5 bases from J, with 11 bases between. The CDR3 covers 14 residues. Germline values: CDR1 SEHNR, CDR2 FQNEAQ (reference sequence). The CDR3 region is CASSLEGRDQPQHF. CDR3 DNA: TGTGCCAGCAGCTTGGAGGGCCGGGATCAGCCCCAGCATTTT.

This clonotype was seen repeatedly, ten times or more. V gene TRBV20-1 combines with J gene TRBJ2-2; 11 bases are shared with TRBD2. This CDR3 has 15 amino acids. Trimming took 0 bases from V and 7 from J; bases not matched to a gene: 4. Germline loops: CDR1 DFQATT, CDR2 SNEGSKA (reference sequence). CDR3 DNA: TGCAGTGCTAGAGATAGCGGGACTAGCGGCGGGGAGCTGTTTTTT. Its protein product is CSARDSGTSGGELFF.

Ten or more counts support this clonotype. The V gene is TRBV29-1, the J gene TRBJ1-2; 7 positions agree with TRBD1. The V gene's germline CDR1 is SQVTM and CDR2 ANQGSEA. This CDR3 region has 11 residues. Germline trimming cut 7 bases from V and 8 bases from J; bases unmatched to any gene: 7. DNA of the CDR3: TGCAGCGCCCGACAGGGTGACGGCTACACCTTC. It yields the protein CSARQGDGYTF.

The chain is built from TRBV20-1 and TRBJ2-1; D is tentatively TRBD1 or TRBD2 (6 bases each). This CDR3 spans 13 amino acids. V lost 6 bases, J lost 7 bases, and 16 bases lay in between. CDR1 and CDR2 (germline): DFQATT, SNEGSKA (reference sequence). The CDR3 region is CSASQRGGNEQFF. For the CDR3, the DNA is TGCAGTGCCAGCCAGAGAGGGGGGAATGAGCAGTTCTTC.

This clonotype was found many times. The chain joins TRBV5-6 to TRBJ2-7; 11 bases are shared with TRBD2. This CDR3 spans 18 amino acids. Germline loops: CDR1 SGHDT, CDR2 YYEEEE. J gave up 5 bases and V 1 base, and 14 bases lay outside the gene matches. CDR3 coding DNA: TGTGCCAGCAGCTTGCCCTCCCGAAGACCGGGACTAGCGGACGAGCAGTACTTC. It specifies CASSLPSRRPGLADEQYF. Supplemented by reference TRBV5-6 and TRBJ2-7, the full variable domain reads DAGVTQSPTHLIKTRGQQVTLRCSPKSGHDTVSWYQQALGQGPQFIFQYYEEEERQRGNFPDRFSGHQFPNYSSELNVNALLLGDSALYLCASSLPSRRPGLADEQYFGPGTRLTVT.

This clonotype has at least ten counts. This chain connects TRBV28 to TRBJ2-7; TRBD1 agrees at 8 bases. The J segment lost 7 bases and the V segment lost 8 bases, leaving 10 bases of the junction unmatched. CDR3 length equals 13 residues. The germline CDR1 and CDR2 sequences are MDHEN and SYDVKM. The CDR3 DNA reads as TGTGCCAGCTGGAAACAGGGGGACGGGGAGCAGTACTTC. Encoded protein: CASWKQGDGEQYF.

There are many counts of this clonotype. The V call is TRBV6-1, the J call TRBJ1-1; possible D gene TRBD1, 6 bases. CDR3 size: 14 residues. Germline values: CDR1 MNHNS, CDR2 SASEGT. The ends were cut back, 5 bases at V and 0 bases at J, with 10 bases in the middle. CDR3 loop: CASSRQAMNTEAFF. CDR3 bases: TGTGCCAGCAGTAGACAGGCCATGAACACTGAAGCTTTCTTT.

Many counts were recorded for this clonotype. The chain has TRBV28 and TRBJ2-5, with 9 bases that match TRBD2. Germline lookup yields CDR1 MDHEN and CDR2 SYDVKM. The CDR3 runs to 16 residues. J lost 0 bases, V lost 5 bases, and 7 bases had no gene match. The CDR3 loop is CASSPPSGEYQETQYF. The CDR3 nucleotides are TGTGCCAGCAGTCCCCCTAGCGGGGAGTACCAAGAGACCCAGTACTTC.

Note on this clonotype: Germline is not matched at one junction end, which may reflect a read error. The rearrangement joins TRBV24-1 to TRBJ1-2; D possibly corresponds to TRBD1 (5 bases). CDR3 size: 14 residues. Germline lookup yields CDR1 KGHDR and CDR2 SFDVKD. In DNA, the CDR3 is TGTGCCACCGGTGAGGGACGCCCGTTTTGTGGCTACACCTTC. Translating it yields CATGEGRPFCGYTF.

This clonotype has ten or more counts. This rearrangement joins TRBV5-5 to TRBJ1-1, with 10 nucleotides matching TRBD1. Losses at the gene ends were 4 bases for V and 4 bases for J; bases not matched to a gene: 7. The germline CDR1 and CDR2 sequences are SGHKS and YYEKEE (reference sequence). This CDR3 has 15 residues. CDR3 nucleotide sequence: TGTGCCAGCAGCGCCCGGGACAGGGGAGTCACTGAAGCTTTCTTT. This codes for CASSARDRGVTEAFF. The whole variable domain, filled in from reference TRBV5-5 and TRBJ1-1, reads DAGVTQSPTHLIKTRGQQVTLRCSPISGHKSVSWYQQVLGQGPQFIFQYYEKEERGRGNFPDRFSARQFPNYSSELNVNALLLGDSALYLCASSARDRGVTEAFFGQGTRLTVV.

About this clonotype itself: One base away lies a much larger clone, so this may be a sequencing read error. V and J are TRBV27 and TRBJ1-4, with D unresolved. Germline assignment: CDR1 MNHEY and CDR2 SMNVEV (reference sequence). This CDR3 spans 12 amino acids. This CDR3 is CASRGRDENLFF. The CDR3 nucleotides are TGTGCCAGCAGGGGGAGGGATGAAAATCTGTTTTTT.

This clonotype was picked up many times. The V and J genes are TRBV2 and TRBJ2-1; D not resolved. The CDR3 length is 10 residues. V was cut by 6 bases and J by 4 bases, with 1 base left in between. Germline values: CDR1 SNHLY, CDR2 FYNNEI. This CDR3 is CASRYNEQFF. The CDR3 nucleotides are TGTGCCAGCAGATACAATGAGCAGTTCTTC.

Notes on this clonotype: Compared with germline, one end of the junction differs, possibly owing to a read error. The gene calls are TRBV7-3 and TRBJ2-1; D is uncertain. Per the germline V gene, CDR1 is SGHTA and CDR2 is FQGTGA. The CDR3 extends over 11 amino acids. CDR3: CASSSGPLPIF. In DNA form, the CDR3 reads TGTGCCAGCAGCTCCGGACCTCTCCCGATCTTC. Supplemented by reference TRBV7-3 and TRBJ2-1, the full variable domain reads GAGVSQTPSNKVTEKGKYVELRCDPISGHTALYWYRQSLGQGPEFLIYFQGTGAADDSGLPNDRFFAVRPEGSVSTLKIQRTERGDSAVYLCASSSGPLPIFGPGTRLTVL.

The sample holds a few counts of this clonotype. The rearrangement links TRBV15 to TRBJ2-3; tentative D call: TRBD2 (5 bases). With 5 bases removed from V and 3 bases from J, the gap between germline ends came to 9 bases. CDR1 is LNHNV and CDR2 is YYDKDF in the germline V gene (reference sequence). The CDR3 runs to 13 residues. CDR3 residues: CATSERRTDTQYF. The CDR3 nucleotides read TGTGCCACCAGCGAGCGGCGAACAGATACGCAGTATTTT.

This clonotype was seen many times. The rearrangement links TRBV20-1 to TRBJ2-3; 9 nucleotides agree with TRBD1. V was pared by 3 bases and J by 0 bases, with 1 base of the junction left unmatched. The length of the CDR3 is 14 residues. Germline V gene lookup returns CDR1 DFQATT and CDR2 SNEGSKA (reference sequence). This chain's CDR3 is CSARTGGSTDTQYF. DNA for the CDR3: TGCAGTGCTAGGACAGGGGGAAGCACAGATACGCAGTATTTT.

In its sample, this clonotype was seen many times. The V and J genes are TRBV12-3 or TRBV12-4 and TRBJ2-2; D not certain. V lost 0 bases to trimming and J lost 4 bases, with 9 bases between them. The CDR3 extends over 15 amino acids. This chain's CDR3 is CASSLALVATGELFF. CDR3 sequence (DNA): TGTGCCAGCAGTTTAGCGCTTGTCGCCACCGGGGAGCTGTTTTTT.

This clonotype came up many times. The rearrangement uses TRBV11-1 and TRBJ2-4, with 8 bases lining up with TRBD1. The CDR3 length is 16 residues. Per the germline V gene, CDR1 is SGHAT and CDR2 is FQDESV (reference sequence). V lost 3 bases to trimming and J lost 3 bases; unmatched junction nucleotides: 7. This chain's CDR3 is CASSLGTGTGKNIQYF. In nucleotides, the CDR3 is TGTGCCAGCAGCTTGGGAACCGGGACAGGCAAAAACATTCAGTACTTC.

This clonotype was seen ten or more times. The V gene is TRBV3-1, the J gene TRBJ2-1; D might be TRBD1 or TRBD2, each matching 5 bases. V gave up 5 bases and J gave up 7 bases, with 21 bases separating them. Germline V gene lookup returns CDR1 LGHDT and CDR2 YNNKEL (reference sequence). This CDR3 is built from 16 residues. The CDR3 here is CASSYTFGGVRNEQFF. CDR3 coding DNA: TGTGCCAGCAGCTACACCTTTGGGGGTGTAAGAAATGAGCAGTTCTTC.

There are many counts of this clonotype. J is TRBJ1-3 and V is TRBV12-3 or TRBV12-4; the D gene is possibly TRBD1 (6 bases). Deletions cut 10 bases from V and 0 bases from J, with 13 bases between. The CDR3 runs to 14 residues. CDR3 amino acids: CATLDRSSGNTIYF. The CDR3 DNA follows: TGTGCCACCCTCGACAGGTCCTCTGGAAACACCATATATTTT.

This clonotype has at least ten counts. This chain uses TRBV19 with TRBJ1-1, with a tentative D call TRBD1 (6 bases). Germline V gene sequence: CDR1 LNHDA, CDR2 SQIVND (reference sequence). V lost 5 bases to trimming and J lost 4 bases, with 26 bases between them. The CDR3 covers 18 residues. CDR3: CASSDIPPYSGVITEAFF. As DNA, the CDR3 is TGTGCCAGTAGTGATATTCCGCCCTACTCAGGGGTTATCACTGAAGCTTTCTTT. The full variable domain, its missing parts supplied by reference TRBV19 and TRBJ1-1, is DGGITQSPKYLFRKEGQNVTLSCEQNLNHDAMYWYRQDPGQGLRLIYYSQIVNDFQKGDIAEGYSVSREKKESFPLTVTSAQKNPTAFYLCASSDIPPYSGVITEAFFGQGTRLTVV.

This clonotype was observed at least ten times. This rearrangement joins TRBV20-1 to TRBJ1-1; D gene uncertain. The CDR3 is 11 residues long. The V and J ends lost 3 bases and 4 bases respectively, with 6 bases between them. Germline lookup yields CDR1 DFQATT and CDR2 SNEGSKA (reference sequence). The CDR3 DNA reads as TGCAGTGCTAGGAGTCCCACTGAAGCTTTCTTT. Translating it yields CSARSPTEAFF.

With regard to this clonotype: This may come from a read error, since a much larger clone is one base off. The gene calls are TRBV30 and TRBJ1-5, with a weak D call TRBD1 (5 bases). CDR3 size: 15 residues. Per the germline V gene, CDR1 is GTSNPN and CDR2 is SVGIG (reference sequence). The CDR3 nucleotides are TGTGCCTGGAGTGTGAGGGGCGCAGGCAATCCGCCCCAGCATTTT. Translation gives CAWSVRGAGNPPQHF.